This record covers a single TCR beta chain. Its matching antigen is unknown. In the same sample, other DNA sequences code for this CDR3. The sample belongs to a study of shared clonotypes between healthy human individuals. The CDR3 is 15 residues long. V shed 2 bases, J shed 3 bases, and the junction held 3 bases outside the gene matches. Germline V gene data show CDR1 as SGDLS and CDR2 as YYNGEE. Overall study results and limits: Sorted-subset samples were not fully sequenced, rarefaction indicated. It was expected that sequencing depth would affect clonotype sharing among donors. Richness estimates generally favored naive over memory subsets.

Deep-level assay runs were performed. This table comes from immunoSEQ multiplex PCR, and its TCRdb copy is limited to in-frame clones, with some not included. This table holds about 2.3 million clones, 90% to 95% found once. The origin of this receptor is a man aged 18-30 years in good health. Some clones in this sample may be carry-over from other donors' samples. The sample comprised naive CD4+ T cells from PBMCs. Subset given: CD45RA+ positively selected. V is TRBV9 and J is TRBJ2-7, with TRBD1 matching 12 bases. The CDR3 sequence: CASSVGTGGLYEQYF. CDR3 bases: TGTGCCAGCAGCGTTGGGACAGGGGGCCTCTACGAGCAGTACTTC.